These 9 T cell receptor beta chains originate from one sample sequenced in a study of OX40 agonist ivuxolimab in advanced cancers. TCRdb's copy holds only in-frame clones and misses some; the assay was immunoSEQ multiplex PCR. In the table there are about 62,000 clones, over 75% of which are singletons. Sequences were derived from CD4+ or CD8+ T cells sorted from blood, sampled in a trial of the OX40 agonist ivuxolimab. These receptors were obtained from an adult with an advanced solid tumor such as melanoma, head and neck, liver or kidney cancer.

V is TRBV5-6 and J is TRBJ2-3; the match to TRBD2 covers 16 bases. This CDR3 is built from 19 residues. V was pared by 0 bases and J by 8 bases, with 12 bases of the junction left unmatched. Germline assignment: CDR1 SGHDT and CDR2 YYEEEE. CDR3 sequence (DNA): TGTGCCAGCAGCTTGGAGGGACTAGCGGGGGGGCGCAGGAGTGGTACGCAGTATTTT. Its translation is CASSLEGLAGGRRSGTQYF.

The rearrangement joins TRBV12-2 to TRBJ1-1. TRBV12-2 is recorded as a pseudogene. This CDR3 is built from 14 residues. CDR3 protein: CASRLVIGGTEAFF. The CDR3 DNA reads as TGTGCAAGTCGCTTAGTTATCGGGGGCACTGAAGCTTTCTTT.

The chain uses TRBV6-1 and TRBJ2-6; possibly TRBD2 for D (5 bases). V shed 3 bases and J shed 0 bases, with 9 bases lying between them. Germline CDR1 is MNHNS and CDR2 is SASEGT. The CDR3 extends over 16 amino acids. The CDR3 DNA follows: TGTGCCAGCAGTGATGGAGGCGGCTCTGGGGCCAACGTCCTGACTTTC. Amino acids: CASSDGGGSGANVLTF.

This clone was observed a handful of times. This sequence joins TRBV6-1 and TRBJ1-4; possibly TRBD1 for D (5 bases). The V and J ends lost 6 bases and 8 bases respectively, with 13 bases between them. This CDR3 contains 13 residues. Germline V gene sequence: CDR1 MNHNS, CDR2 SASEGT. The CDR3 sequence: CASSSSWGEKLFF. In DNA, the CDR3 is TGTGCCAGCAGCAGCTCGTGGGGGGAAAAACTGTTTTTT.

The chain couples TRBV18 to TRBJ1-1; 7 nucleotides line up with TRBD1. Germline loops: CDR1 KGHSH, CDR2 LQKENI. This CDR3 region has 14 residues. J lost 1 base, V lost 6 bases, and 5 bases had no gene match. In nucleotides, the CDR3 is TGTGCCAGCTCTCGACAGGGAACGAACACTGAAGCTTTCTTT. Translation: CASSRQGTNTEAFF.

V gene TRBV28 combines with J gene TRBJ2-2, with TRBD2 matching 8 bases. Germline-derived CDR1 and CDR2 are MDHEN and SYDVKM. V gave up 6 bases and J gave up 4 bases; unmatched junction bases: 13. CDR3 length: 17 amino acids. CDR3 in amino acids: CASSPSWGGGPTGELFF. Written as DNA, the CDR3 is TGTGCCAGCAGCCCCTCGTGGGGCGGGGGGCCCACCGGGGAGCTGTTTTTT.

The gene calls are TRBV2 and TRBJ2-7, with 9 bases fitting TRBD1. The J segment lost 5 bases and the V segment lost 6 bases, leaving 11 bases of the junction unmatched. Germline lookup yields CDR1 SNHLY and CDR2 FYNNEI. The CDR3 totals 15 residues. As DNA, the CDR3 is TGTGCCAGCAGCCCTCCGGGACAGGGTATCCACGAGCAGTACTTC. This translates into CASSPPGQGIHEQYF.

This clone has just a few counts. The genes are TRBV11-2 and TRBJ2-2; D uncertain. The CDR3 is 12 amino acids. V lost 7 bases and J 1 base, leaving 4 bases between the germline ends. Germline V gives CDR1 SGHAT, CDR2 FQNNGV. The CDR3 here is CASMRNTGELFF. In DNA form, the CDR3 reads TGTGCCAGCATGCGGAACACCGGGGAGCTGTTTTTT. The entire variable domain, with the rest obtained from reference TRBV11-2 and TRBJ2-2, is as follows: EAGVAQSPRYKIIEKRQSVAFWCNPISGHATLYWYQQILGQGPKLLIQFQNNGVVDDSQLPKDRFSAERLKGVDSTLKIQPAKLEDSAVYLCASMRNTGELFFGEGSRLTVL.

The V gene is TRBV5-8, the J gene TRBJ2-5; D might be TRBD1 or TRBD2, each matching 5 bases. Trimming stripped 4 bases from V and 0 bases from J, with 13 bases between. The CDR3 totals 15 residues. Germline V gives CDR1 SGHTS, CDR2 YDEGEE. CDR3 bases: TGTGCCAGCAGCCCCGGGACGGTCCACCAAGAGACCCAGTACTTC. It translates to CASSPGTVHQETQYF.